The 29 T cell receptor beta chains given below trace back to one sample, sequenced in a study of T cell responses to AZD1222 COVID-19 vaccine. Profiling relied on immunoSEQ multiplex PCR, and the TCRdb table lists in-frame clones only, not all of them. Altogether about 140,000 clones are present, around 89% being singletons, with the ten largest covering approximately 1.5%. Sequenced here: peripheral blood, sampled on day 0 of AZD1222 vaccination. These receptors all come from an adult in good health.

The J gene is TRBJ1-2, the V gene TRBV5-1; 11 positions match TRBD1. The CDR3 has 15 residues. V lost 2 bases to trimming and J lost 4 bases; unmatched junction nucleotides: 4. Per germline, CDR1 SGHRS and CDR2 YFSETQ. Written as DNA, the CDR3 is TGCGCCAGCAGCTTCGGACAGGGGGCAGGCTATGGCTACACCTTC. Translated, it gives CASSFGQGAGYGYTF.

This chain's CDR3 is CASSIVGPLYGYTF. The DNA for the CDR3 is TGTGCCAGTAGTATAGTGGGACCGCTCTATGGCTACACCTTC. The chain carries TRBV19 and TRBJ1-2; perhaps TRBD1 as D (5 bases). Trimming took 1 base from V and 4 from J, leaving 10 bases between them. Germline V gene sequence: CDR1 LNHDA, CDR2 SQIVND (reference sequence). The CDR3 extends over 14 amino acids.

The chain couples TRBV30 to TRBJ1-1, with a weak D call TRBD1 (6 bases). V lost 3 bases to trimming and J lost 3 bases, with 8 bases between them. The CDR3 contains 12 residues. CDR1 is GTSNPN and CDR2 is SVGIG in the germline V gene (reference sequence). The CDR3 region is CAWRQGYTEAFF. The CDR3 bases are TGTGCCTGGAGACAGGGTTACACTGAAGCTTTCTTT.

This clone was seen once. CDR3 nucleotides: TGTGCCAGCAGTTCCCGGGGAGACTATGGCTACACCTTC. Translated, it gives CASSSRGDYGYTF. The chain joins TRBV27 to TRBJ1-2; D call uncertain. The CDR3 consists of 13 residues. The V gene lost 4 bases and the J gene lost 3 bases, with 9 bases spanning the gap. CDR1 is MNHEY, CDR2 SMNVEV, per germline (reference sequence).

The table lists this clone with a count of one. CDR3 amino acids: CASSLAGTGGNEQFF. The DNA for the CDR3 is TGCGCCAGCAGCTTGGCAGGGACAGGGGGCAATGAGCAGTTCTTC. J is TRBJ2-1 and V is TRBV5-1, with 11 bases identical to TRBD1. After removal of 0 bases from V and 6 bases from J, the junction contained 2 bases not matched to a gene. Germline-derived CDR1 and CDR2 are SGHRS and YFSETQ. The CDR3 extends over 15 amino acids.

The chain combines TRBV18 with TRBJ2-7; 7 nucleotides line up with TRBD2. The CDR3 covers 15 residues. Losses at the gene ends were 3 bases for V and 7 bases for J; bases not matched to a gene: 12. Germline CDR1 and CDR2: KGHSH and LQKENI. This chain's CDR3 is CASSPVRGEALEQYF. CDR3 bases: TGTGCCAGCTCACCGGTACGGGGGGAGGCTTTAGAGCAGTACTTC. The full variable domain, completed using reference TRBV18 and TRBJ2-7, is NAGVMQNPRHLVRRRGQEARLRCSPMKGHSHVYWYRQLPEEGLKFMVYLQKENIIDESGMPKERFSAEFPKEGPSILRIQQVVRGDSAAYFCASSPVRGEALEQYFGPGTRLTVT.

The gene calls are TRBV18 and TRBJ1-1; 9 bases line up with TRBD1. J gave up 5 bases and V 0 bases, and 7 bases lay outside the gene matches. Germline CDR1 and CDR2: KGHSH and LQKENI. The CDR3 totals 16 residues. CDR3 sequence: CASSPPGQGGRTEAFF. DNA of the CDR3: TGTGCCAGCTCACCACCGGGACAGGGCGGGAGGACTGAAGCTTTCTTT.

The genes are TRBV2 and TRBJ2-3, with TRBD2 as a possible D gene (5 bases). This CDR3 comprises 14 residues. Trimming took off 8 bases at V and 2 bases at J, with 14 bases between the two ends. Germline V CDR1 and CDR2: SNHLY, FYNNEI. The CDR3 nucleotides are TGTGCCAGCCTCGCGAGAGGGTACACAGATACGCAGTATTTT. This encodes CASLARGYTDTQYF.

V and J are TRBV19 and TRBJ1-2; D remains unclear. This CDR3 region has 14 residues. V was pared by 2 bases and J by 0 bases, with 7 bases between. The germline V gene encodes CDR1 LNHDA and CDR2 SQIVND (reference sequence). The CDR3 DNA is TGTGCCAGTAGTATATCACCAGCTAACTATGGCTACACCTTC. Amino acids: CASSISPANYGYTF.

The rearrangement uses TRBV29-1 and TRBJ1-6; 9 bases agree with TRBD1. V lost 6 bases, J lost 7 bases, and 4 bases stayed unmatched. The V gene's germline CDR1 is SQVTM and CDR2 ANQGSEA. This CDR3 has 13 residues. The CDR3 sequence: CSVGDRVNSPLHF. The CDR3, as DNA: TGCAGCGTCGGGGACAGGGTAAATTCACCCCTCCACTTT.

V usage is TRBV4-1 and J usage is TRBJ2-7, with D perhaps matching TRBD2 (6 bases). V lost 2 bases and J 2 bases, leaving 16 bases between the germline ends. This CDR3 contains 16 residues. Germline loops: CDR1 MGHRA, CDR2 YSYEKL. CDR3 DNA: TGCGCCAGCAGCCAACTAGCTCCTAGCGTAACCTACGAGCAGTACTTC. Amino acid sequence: CASSQLAPSVTYEQYF.

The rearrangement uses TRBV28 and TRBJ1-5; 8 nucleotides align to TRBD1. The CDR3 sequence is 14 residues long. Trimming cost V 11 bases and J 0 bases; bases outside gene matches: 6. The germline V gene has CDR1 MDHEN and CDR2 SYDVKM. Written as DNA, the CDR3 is TGTGCCTACCAGGGGGCGCGTAGCAATCAGCCCCAGCATTTT. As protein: CAYQGARSNQPQHF.

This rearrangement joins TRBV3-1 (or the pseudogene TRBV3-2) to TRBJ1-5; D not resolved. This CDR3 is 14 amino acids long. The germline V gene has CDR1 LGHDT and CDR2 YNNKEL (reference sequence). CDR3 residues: CDHSRKWGGQPQHF. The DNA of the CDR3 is TGTGATCACTCAAGGAAGTGGGGTGGTCAGCCCCAGCATTTT.

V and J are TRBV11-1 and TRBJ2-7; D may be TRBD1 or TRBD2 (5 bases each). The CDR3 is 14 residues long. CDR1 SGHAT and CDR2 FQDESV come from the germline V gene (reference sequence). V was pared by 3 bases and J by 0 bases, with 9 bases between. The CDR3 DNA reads TGTGCCAGCAGCTTTCTGGGGGACTCCTACGAGCAGTACTTC. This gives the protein CASSFLGDSYEQYF.

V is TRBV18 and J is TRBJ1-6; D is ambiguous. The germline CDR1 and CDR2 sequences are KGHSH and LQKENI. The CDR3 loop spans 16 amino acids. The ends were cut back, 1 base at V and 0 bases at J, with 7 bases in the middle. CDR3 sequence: CASSPLASSYNSPLHF. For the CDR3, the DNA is TGTGCCAGCTCACCACTTGCAAGCTCCTATAATTCACCCCTCCACTTT.

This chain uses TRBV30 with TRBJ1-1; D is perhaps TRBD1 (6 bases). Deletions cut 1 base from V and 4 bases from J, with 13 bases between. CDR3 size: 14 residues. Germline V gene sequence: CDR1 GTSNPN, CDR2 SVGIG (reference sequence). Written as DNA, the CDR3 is TGTGCCTGGAGTGCACCGGACAGCCTCACTGAAGCTTTCTTT. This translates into CAWSAPDSLTEAFF. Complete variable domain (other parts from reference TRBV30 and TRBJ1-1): SQTIHQWPATLVQPVGSPLSLECTVEGTSNPNLYWYRQAAGRGLQLLFYSVGIGQISSEVPQNLSASRPQDRQFILSSKKLLLSDSGFYLCAWSAPDSLTEAFFGQGTRLTVV.

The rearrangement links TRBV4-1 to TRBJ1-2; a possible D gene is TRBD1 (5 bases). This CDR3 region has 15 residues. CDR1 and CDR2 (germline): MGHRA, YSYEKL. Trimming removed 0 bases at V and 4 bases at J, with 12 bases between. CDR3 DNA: TGCGCCAGCAGCCAAGAGGCGGCAGGGAGCTATGGCTACACCTTC. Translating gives CASSQEAAGSYGYTF.

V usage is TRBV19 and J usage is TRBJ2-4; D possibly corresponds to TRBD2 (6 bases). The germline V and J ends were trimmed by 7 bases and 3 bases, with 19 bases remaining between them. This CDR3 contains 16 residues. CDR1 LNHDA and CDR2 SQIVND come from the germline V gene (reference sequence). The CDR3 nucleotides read TGTGCCAGTACCCCCAGCGGGTCTCTAGGCAAAAACATTCAGTACTTC. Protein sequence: CASTPSGSLGKNIQYF. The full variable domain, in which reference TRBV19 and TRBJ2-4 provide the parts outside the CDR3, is DGGITQSPKYLFRKEGQNVTLSCEQNLNHDAMYWYRQDPGQGLRLIYYSQIVNDFQKGDIAEGYSVSREKKESFPLTVTSAQKNPTAFYLCASTPSGSLGKNIQYFGAGTRLSVL.

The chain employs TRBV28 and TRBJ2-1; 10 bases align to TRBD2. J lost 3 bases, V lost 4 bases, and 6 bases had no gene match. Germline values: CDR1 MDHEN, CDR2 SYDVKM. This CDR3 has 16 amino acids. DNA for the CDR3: TGTGCCAGCAGTTCCCTAGCGGGAGCCCTCTACAATGAGCAGTTCTTC. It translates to CASSSLAGALYNEQFF.

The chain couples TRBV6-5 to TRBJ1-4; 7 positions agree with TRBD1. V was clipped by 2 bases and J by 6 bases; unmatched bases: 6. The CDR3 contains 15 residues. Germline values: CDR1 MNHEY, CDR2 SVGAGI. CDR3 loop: CASSYTKGAYEKLFF. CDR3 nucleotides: TGTGCCAGCAGTTACACGAAGGGGGCTTATGAAAAACTGTTTTTT.

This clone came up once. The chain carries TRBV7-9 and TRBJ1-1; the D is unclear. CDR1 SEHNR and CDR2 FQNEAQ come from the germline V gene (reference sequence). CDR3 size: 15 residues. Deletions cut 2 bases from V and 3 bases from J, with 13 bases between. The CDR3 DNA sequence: TGTGCCAGCAGCTTACTGGGTATGAGTTACACTGAAGCTTTCTTT. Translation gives CASSLLGMSYTEAFF.

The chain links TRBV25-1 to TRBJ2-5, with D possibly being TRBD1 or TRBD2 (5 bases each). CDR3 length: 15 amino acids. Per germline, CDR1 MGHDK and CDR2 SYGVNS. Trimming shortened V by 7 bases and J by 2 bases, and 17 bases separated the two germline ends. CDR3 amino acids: CASTRGTAIQETQYF. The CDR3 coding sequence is TGTGCCAGCACGCGAGGGACCGCGATACAAGAGACCCAGTACTTC.

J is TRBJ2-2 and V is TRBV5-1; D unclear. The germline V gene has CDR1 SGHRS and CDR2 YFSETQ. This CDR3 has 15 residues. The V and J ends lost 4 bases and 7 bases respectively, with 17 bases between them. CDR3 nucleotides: TGCGCCAGCAGCCCCTCCAGGAAGGAGATCGGGGAGCTGTTTTTT. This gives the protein CASSPSRKEIGELFF.

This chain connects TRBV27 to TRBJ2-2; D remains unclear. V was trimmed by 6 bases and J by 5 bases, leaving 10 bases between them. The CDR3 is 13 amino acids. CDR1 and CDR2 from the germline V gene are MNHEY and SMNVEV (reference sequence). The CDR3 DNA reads TGTGCCAGCAGCCCCAGCACGACCGGGGAGCTGTTTTTT. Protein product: CASSPSTTGELFF.

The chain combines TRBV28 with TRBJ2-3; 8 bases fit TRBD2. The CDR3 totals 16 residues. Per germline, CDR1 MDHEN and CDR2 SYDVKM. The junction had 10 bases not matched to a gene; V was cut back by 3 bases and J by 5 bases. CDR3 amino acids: CASSFVGAGGGDTQYF. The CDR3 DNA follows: TGTGCCAGCAGTTTCGTGGGGGCGGGAGGTGGAGATACGCAGTATTTT.

The chain's CDR3 is CASSLVGEYTIYF. The CDR3, as DNA: TGTGCCAGCAGTTTAGTAGGGGAATACACCATATATTTT. The chain carries TRBV12-3 or TRBV12-4 and TRBJ1-3, with D tentatively TRBD1 (5 bases). Trimming pared 1 base from V and 8 bases from J, leaving 9 bases between. This CDR3 contains 13 residues.

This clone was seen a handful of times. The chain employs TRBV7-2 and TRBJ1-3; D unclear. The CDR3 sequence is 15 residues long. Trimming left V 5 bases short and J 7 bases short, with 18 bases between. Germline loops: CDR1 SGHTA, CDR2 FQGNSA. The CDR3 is CASSPIRLLSNTIYF. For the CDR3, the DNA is TGTGCCAGCAGCCCAATCAGGTTATTGTCGAACACCATATATTTT.

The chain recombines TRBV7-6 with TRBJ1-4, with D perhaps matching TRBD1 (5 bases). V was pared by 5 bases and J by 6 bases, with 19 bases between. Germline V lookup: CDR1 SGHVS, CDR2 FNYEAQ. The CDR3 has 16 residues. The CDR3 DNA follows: TGTGCCAGCAGCGCTGGCAGGGTCGGAGGGCATGAAAAACTGTTTTTT. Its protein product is CASSAGRVGGHEKLFF.

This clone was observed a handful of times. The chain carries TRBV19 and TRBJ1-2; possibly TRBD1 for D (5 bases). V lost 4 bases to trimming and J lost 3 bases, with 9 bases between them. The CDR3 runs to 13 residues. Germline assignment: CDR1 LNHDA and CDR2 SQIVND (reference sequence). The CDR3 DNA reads TGTGCCAGTAGTAGGCAGGGAGACTATGGCTACACCTTC. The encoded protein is CASSRQGDYGYTF.